Reported below is one T cell receptor (beta chain). Its specificity is unknown. This entry comes from a study of cytomegalovirus exposure and HLA in healthy donors. Study context: According to later analysis, the same platform produced the roughly 120 validation and under 700 first-cohort repertoires.

This table comes from immunoSEQ multiplex PCR, and its TCRdb copy is limited to in-frame clones, with some not included. The sample lists more than 110,000 clones; approximately 94% were seen once. The CDR3 runs 14 residues. After removal of 5 bases from V and 3 bases from J, the junction contained 2 bases not matched to a gene. CDR1 is MDHEN, CDR2 SYDVKM, per germline. The donors were part of the roughly 120-subject validation cohort, which stood apart from the roughly 670-subject first cohort. The study's findings and limits: There were a few CMV-associated chains whose specificity for CMV antigens was confirmed in vitro.

The rearrangement joins TRBV28 to TRBJ2-7; 12 nucleotides agree with TRBD2. The sequenced sample consisted of PBMCs. This clonotype originated in a man younger than 35 in good health and CMV-seropositive. The CDR3 DNA reads as TGTGCCAGCAGTGTGACTAGCGGGAGCTACGAGCAGTACTTC. It yields the protein CASSVTSGSYEQYF.